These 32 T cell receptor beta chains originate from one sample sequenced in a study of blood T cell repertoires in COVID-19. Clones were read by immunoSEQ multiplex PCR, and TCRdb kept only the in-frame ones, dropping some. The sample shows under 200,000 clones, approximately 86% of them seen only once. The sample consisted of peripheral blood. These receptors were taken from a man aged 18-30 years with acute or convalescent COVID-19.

The CDR3 reads CASSPLAGGPHEQFF. In DNA, the CDR3 is TGTGCCAGCAGCCCATTAGCGGGGGGGCCTCATGAGCAGTTCTTC. V is TRBV4-2 and J is TRBJ2-1, with 11 bases aligning to TRBD2. This CDR3 has 15 amino acids. Unmatched junction bases numbered 7, after V lost 4 bases and J lost 8 bases. In germline, CDR1 is LGHNA, CDR2 YNFKEQ.

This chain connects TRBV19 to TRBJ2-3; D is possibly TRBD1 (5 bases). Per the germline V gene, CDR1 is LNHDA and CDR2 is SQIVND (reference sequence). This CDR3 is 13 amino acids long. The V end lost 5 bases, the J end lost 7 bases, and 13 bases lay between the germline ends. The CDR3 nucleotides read TGTGCCAGTAGTCAATACTCAGGGAATACGCAGTATTTT. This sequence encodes CASSQYSGNTQYF. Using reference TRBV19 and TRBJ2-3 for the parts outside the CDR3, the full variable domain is DGGITQSPKYLFRKEGQNVTLSCEQNLNHDAMYWYRQDPGQGLRLIYYSQIVNDFQKGDIAEGYSVSREKKESFPLTVTSAQKNPTAFYLCASSQYSGNTQYFGPGTRLTVL.

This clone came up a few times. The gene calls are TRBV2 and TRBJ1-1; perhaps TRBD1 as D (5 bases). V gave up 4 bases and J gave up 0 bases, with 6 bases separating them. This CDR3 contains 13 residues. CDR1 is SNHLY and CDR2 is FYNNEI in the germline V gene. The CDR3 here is CASSGQLNTEAFF. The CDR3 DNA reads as TGTGCCAGCAGTGGACAGTTGAACACTGAAGCTTTCTTT.

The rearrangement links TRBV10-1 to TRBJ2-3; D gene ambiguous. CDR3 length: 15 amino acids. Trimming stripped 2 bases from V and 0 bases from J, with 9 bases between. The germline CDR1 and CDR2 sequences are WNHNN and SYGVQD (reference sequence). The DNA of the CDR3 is TGCGCCAGCAGTGAGAGACAATCTAGCACAGATACGCAGTATTTT. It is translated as CASSERQSSTDTQYF.

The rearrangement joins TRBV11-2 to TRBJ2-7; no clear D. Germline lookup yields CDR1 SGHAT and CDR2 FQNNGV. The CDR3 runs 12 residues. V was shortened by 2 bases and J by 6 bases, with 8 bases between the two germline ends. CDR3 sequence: CASSLSLVEQYF. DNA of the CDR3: TGTGCCAGCAGCTTAAGCTTGGTCGAGCAGTACTTC.

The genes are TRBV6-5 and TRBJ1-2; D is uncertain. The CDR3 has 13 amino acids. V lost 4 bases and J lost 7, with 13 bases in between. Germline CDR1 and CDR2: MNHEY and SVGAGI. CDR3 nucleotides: TGTGCCAGCAGTTTAACGGGGATTGCTGGCTACACCTTC. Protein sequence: CASSLTGIAGYTF.

CDR3 in amino acids: CASSQAGWTSGRSYNEQFF. The CDR3 coding sequence is TGTGCCAGCAGCCAAGCGGGTTGGACTAGCGGGCGTTCCTACAATGAGCAGTTCTTC. This sequence joins TRBV14 and TRBJ2-1, with TRBD2 matching 11 bases. The germline V gene has CDR1 SGHDN and CDR2 FVKESK. J gave up 1 base and V 1 base, and 9 bases lay outside the gene matches. The CDR3 contains 19 residues.

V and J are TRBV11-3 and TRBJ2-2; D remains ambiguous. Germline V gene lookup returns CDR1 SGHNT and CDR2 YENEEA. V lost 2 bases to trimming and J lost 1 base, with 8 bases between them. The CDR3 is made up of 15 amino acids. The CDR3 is CASSLSPWNTGELFF. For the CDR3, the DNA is TGTGCCAGCAGCTTAAGCCCTTGGAACACCGGGGAGCTGTTTTTT.

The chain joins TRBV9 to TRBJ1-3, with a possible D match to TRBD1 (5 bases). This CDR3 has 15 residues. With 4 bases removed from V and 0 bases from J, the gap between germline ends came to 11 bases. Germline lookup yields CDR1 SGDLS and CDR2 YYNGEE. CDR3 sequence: CASSSQVSSGNTIYF. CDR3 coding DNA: TGTGCCAGCAGCTCACAGGTGAGCTCTGGAAACACCATATATTTT.

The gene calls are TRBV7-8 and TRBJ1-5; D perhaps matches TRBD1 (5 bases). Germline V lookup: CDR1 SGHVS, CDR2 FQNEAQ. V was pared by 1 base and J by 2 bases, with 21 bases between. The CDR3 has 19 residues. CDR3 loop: CASSLEGLRGLSGNQPQHF. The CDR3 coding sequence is TGTGCCAGCAGCTTAGAAGGATTGCGGGGCCTGTCGGGCAATCAGCCCCAGCATTTT.

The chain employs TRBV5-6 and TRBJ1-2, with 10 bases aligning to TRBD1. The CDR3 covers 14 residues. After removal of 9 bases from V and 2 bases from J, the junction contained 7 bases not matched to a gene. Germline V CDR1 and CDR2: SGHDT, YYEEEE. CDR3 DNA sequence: TGTGCCACCACAGGGGGACAGGGGAACTATGGCTACACCTTC. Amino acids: CATTGGQGNYGYTF.

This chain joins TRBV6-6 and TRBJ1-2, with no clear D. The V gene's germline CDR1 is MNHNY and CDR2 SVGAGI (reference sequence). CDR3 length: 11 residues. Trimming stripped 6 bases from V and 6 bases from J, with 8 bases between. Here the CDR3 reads CASSFGNGYTF. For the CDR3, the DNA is TGTGCCAGCAGCTTCGGGAATGGCTACACCTTC.

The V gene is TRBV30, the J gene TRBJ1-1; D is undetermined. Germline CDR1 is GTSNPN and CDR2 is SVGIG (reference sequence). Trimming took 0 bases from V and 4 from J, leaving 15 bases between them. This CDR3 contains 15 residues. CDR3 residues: CAWSVPGIEGTEAFF. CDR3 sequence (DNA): TGTGCCTGGAGTGTCCCGGGTATCGAGGGCACTGAAGCTTTCTTT.

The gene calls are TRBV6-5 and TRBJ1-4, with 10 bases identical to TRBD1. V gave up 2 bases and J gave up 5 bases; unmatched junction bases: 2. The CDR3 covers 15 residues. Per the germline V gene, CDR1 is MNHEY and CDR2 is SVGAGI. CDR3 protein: CASSYMGQGNEKLFF. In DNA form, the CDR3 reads TGTGCCAGCAGTTACATGGGACAGGGGAATGAAAAACTGTTTTTT.

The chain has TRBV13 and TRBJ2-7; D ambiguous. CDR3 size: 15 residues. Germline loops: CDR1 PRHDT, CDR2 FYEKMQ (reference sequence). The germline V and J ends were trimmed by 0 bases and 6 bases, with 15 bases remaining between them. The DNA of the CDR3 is TGTGCCAGCAGCTTAGGGGGTGGCTGGGCCTCCGAGCAGTACGTC. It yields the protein CASSLGGGWASEQYV.

This CDR3 is CASGWGLAGDSNEQFF. CDR3 DNA: TGTGCTAGTGGTTGGGGACTAGCGGGGGACAGTAATGAGCAGTTCTTC. The V gene is TRBV12-5, the J gene TRBJ2-1, with 14 bases lining up with TRBD2. The CDR3 has 16 residues. CDR1 is LGHNT and CDR2 is FRNRAP in the germline V gene. Germline trimming cut 4 bases from V and 7 bases from J; bases unmatched to any gene: 6.

The CDR3 region is CASSLRETQYF. DNA of the CDR3: TGTGCCAGCAGCCTGCGAGAGACCCAGTACTTC. V gene TRBV11-2 combines with J gene TRBJ2-5; no reliable D call. Per the germline V gene, CDR1 is SGHAT and CDR2 is FQNNGV. This CDR3 region has 11 residues. V gave up 5 bases and J gave up 4 bases, with 5 bases separating them.

The DNA of the CDR3 is TGTGCCAGCAGCGTTGGGGACAGGGGGAATGAAAAACTGTTTTTT. Translated: CASSVGDRGNEKLFF. The J gene is TRBJ1-4, the V gene TRBV9; 11 bases match TRBD1. CDR3 length equals 15 residues. Germline trimming cut 2 bases from V and 5 bases from J; bases unmatched to any gene: 2. The germline V gene encodes CDR1 SGDLS and CDR2 YYNGEE. Supplemented by reference TRBV9 and TRBJ1-4, the full variable domain reads DSGVTQTPKHLITATGQRVTLRCSPRSGDLSVYWYQQSLDQGLQFLIQYYNGEERAKGNILERFSAQQFPDLHSELNLSSLELGDSALYFCASSVGDRGNEKLFFGSGTQLSVL.

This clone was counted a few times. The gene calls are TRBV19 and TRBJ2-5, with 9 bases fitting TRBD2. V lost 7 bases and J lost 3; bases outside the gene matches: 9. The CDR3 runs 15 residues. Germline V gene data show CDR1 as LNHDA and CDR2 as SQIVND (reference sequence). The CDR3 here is CASICLAGIKETQYF. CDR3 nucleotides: TGTGCCAGTATTTGCCTAGCGGGGATTAAAGAGACCCAGTACTTC.

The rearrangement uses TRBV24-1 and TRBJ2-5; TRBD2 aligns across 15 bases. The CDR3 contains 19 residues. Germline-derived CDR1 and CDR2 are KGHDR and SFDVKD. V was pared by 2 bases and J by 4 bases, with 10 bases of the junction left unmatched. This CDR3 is CATSDSPGLAGGWGETQYF. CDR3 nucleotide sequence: TGTGCCACCAGTGATTCCCCGGGACTAGCGGGGGGCTGGGGAGAGACCCAGTACTTC.

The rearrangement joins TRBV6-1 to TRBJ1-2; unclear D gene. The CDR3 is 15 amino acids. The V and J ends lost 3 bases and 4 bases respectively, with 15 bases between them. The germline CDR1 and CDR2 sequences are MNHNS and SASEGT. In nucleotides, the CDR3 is TGTGCCAGCAGTGAGGAAGGCAGGCCCGTCTATGGCTACACCTTC. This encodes CASSEEGRPVYGYTF.

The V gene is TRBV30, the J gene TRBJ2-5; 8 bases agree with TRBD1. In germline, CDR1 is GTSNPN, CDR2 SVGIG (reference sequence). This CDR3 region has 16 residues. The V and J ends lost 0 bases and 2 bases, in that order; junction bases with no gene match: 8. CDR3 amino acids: CAWSVNGRGLQETQYF. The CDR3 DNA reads TGTGCCTGGAGTGTAAATGGCAGGGGGCTTCAAGAGACCCAGTACTTC.

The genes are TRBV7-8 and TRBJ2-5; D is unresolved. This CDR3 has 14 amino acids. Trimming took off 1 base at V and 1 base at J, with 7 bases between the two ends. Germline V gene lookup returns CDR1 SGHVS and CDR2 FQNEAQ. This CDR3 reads CASSLGDIQETQYF. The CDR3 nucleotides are TGTGCCAGCAGCTTAGGAGACATCCAAGAGACCCAGTACTTC.

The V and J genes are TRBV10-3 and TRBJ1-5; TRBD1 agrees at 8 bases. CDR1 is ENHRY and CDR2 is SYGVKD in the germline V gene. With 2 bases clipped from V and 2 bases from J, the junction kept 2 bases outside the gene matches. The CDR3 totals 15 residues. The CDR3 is CAISEKTGGNQPQHF. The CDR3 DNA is TGTGCCATCAGTGAGAAGACAGGGGGCAATCAGCCCCAGCATTTT.

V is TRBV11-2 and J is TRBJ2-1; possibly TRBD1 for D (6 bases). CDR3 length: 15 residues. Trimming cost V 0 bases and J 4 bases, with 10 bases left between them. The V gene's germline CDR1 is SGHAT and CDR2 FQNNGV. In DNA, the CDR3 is TGTGCCAGCAGCTTAGATTTACAGGGATACAATGAGCAGTTCTTC. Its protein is CASSLDLQGYNEQFF.

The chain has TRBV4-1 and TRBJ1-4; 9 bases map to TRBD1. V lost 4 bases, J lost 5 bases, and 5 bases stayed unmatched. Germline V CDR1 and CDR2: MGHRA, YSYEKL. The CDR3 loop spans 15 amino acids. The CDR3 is CASSRWGQGNEKLFF. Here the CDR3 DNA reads TGCGCCAGCAGCCGCTGGGGACAGGGAAATGAAAAACTGTTTTTT.

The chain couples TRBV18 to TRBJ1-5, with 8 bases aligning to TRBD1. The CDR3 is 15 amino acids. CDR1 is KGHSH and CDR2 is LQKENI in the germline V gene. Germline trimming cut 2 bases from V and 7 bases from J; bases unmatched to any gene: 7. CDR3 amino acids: CASSPADRELQPQHF. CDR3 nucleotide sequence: TGTGCCAGCTCACCAGCGGACAGGGAGTTACAGCCCCAGCATTTT.

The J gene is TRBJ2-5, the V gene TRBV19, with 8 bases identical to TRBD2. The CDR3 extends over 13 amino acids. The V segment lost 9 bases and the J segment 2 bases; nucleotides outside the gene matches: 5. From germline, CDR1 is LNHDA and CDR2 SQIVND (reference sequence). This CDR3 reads CASYSGGQETQYF. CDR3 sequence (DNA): TGTGCCAGCTACAGCGGGGGACAAGAGACCCAGTACTTC.

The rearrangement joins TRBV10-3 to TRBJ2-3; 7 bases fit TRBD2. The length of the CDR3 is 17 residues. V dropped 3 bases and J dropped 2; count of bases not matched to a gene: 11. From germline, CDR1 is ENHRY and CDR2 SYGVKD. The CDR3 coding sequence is TGTGCCATCAGTGACCCCCCCGGGAGCGGGGCCACAGATACGCAGTATTTT. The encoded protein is CAISDPPGSGATDTQYF.

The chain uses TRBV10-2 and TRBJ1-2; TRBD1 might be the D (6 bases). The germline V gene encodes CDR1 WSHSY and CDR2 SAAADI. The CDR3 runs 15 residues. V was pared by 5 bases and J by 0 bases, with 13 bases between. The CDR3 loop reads CASSSRAGANYGYTF. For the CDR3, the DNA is TGCGCCAGCAGTTCCAGGGCAGGGGCTAACTATGGCTACACCTTC.

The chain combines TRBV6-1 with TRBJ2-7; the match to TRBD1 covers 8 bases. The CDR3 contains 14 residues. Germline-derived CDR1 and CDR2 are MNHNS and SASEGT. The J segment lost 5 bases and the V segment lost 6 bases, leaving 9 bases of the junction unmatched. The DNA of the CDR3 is TGTGCCAGCAGACCGACAGGGGCTTCAAACGAGCAGTACGTC. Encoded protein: CASRPTGASNEQYV.

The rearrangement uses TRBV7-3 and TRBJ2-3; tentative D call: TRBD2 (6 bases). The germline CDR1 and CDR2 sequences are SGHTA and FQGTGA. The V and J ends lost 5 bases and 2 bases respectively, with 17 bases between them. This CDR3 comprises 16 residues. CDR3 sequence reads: CASSPGLNQHTDTQYF. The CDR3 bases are TGTGCCAGCAGCCCGGGACTTAACCAACACACAGATACGCAGTATTTT. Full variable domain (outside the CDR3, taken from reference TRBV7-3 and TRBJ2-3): GAGVSQTPSNKVTEKGKYVELRCDPISGHTALYWYRQSLGQGPEFLIYFQGTGAADDSGLPNDRFFAVRPEGSVSTLKIQRTERGDSAVYLCASSPGLNQHTDTQYFGPGTRLTVL.